One and the same sample provided the 6 T cell receptor beta chains below, sequenced in a study of blood T cell repertoires in COVID-19. Clones were sequenced by immunoSEQ multiplex PCR, and TCRdb holds only the in-frame ones, with some missing. The table records tens of thousands of clones, roughly 85% of them present only once. Material: peripheral blood. These receptor sequences come from a woman aged 55-70 years with COVID-19, enrolled during active disease.

This clone was seen only once. The V gene is TRBV28, the J gene TRBJ1-1; the D gene is possibly TRBD1 (6 bases). The CDR3 is 14 amino acids. V was pared by 3 bases and J by 4 bases, with 12 bases between. In germline, CDR1 is MDHEN, CDR2 SYDVKM. CDR3 region: CASSLGGRSTEAFF. The CDR3 nucleotides read TGTGCCAGCAGTTTGGGGGGGCGGAGCACTGAAGCTTTCTTT.

This clone appeared once. The J gene is TRBJ1-5, the V gene TRBV9; D is unresolved. This CDR3 has 15 amino acids. With 4 bases removed from V and 5 bases from J, the gap between germline ends came to 16 bases. The germline CDR1 and CDR2 sequences are SGDLS and YYNGEE. The CDR3 spells CASSPRGGEDQPQHF. The CDR3 nucleotides are TGTGCCAGCAGCCCCCGGGGTGGAGAGGATCAGCCCCAGCATTTT. The full variable domain, in which reference TRBV9 and TRBJ1-5 provide the parts outside the CDR3, is DSGVTQTPKHLITATGQRVTLRCSPRSGDLSVYWYQQSLDQGLQFLIQYYNGEERAKGNILERFSAQQFPDLHSELNLSSLELGDSALYFCASSPRGGEDQPQHFGDGTRLSIL.

This chain links TRBV30 with TRBJ2-1; 8 positions agree with TRBD2. J was trimmed by 7 bases and V by 3 bases; bases with no gene match: 2. In germline, CDR1 is GTSNPN, CDR2 SVGIG (reference sequence). The CDR3 contains 12 residues. CDR3 coding DNA: TGTGCCTGGAGCGGGGGGGGTAATGAGCAGTTCTTC. Translation: CAWSGGGNEQFF.

The V gene is TRBV11-2, the J gene TRBJ1-4; D is unresolved. Trimming removed 1 base at V and 5 bases at J, with 5 bases between. CDR3 size: 13 residues. CDR1 and CDR2 from the germline V gene are SGHAT and FQNNGV. The CDR3 DNA is TGTGCCAGCAGCTTAGGGCCGAATGAAAAACTGTTTTTT. Translated: CASSLGPNEKLFF.

V usage is TRBV5-6 and J usage is TRBJ2-6, with 9 nucleotides matching TRBD1. The CDR3 consists of 16 residues. Germline lookup yields CDR1 SGHDT and CDR2 YYEEEE. J gave up 2 bases and V 0 bases, and 0 bases lay outside the gene matches. CDR3 sequence (DNA): TGTGCCAGCAGCTTGGGACAGGGGGCTGGGGCCAACGTCCTGACTTTC. It encodes CASSLGQGAGANVLTF. Filled out from reference TRBV5-6 and TRBJ2-6, the complete variable domain reads DAGVTQSPTHLIKTRGQQVTLRCSPKSGHDTVSWYQQALGQGPQFIFQYYEEEERQRGNFPDRFSGHQFPNYSSELNVNALLLGDSALYLCASSLGQGAGANVLTFGAGSRLTVL.

The V gene is TRBV27, the J gene TRBJ2-2, with D perhaps TRBD1 (6 bases). The germline V gene encodes CDR1 MNHEY and CDR2 SMNVEV (reference sequence). The CDR3 extends over 14 amino acids. V lost 8 bases and J lost 1, with 11 bases in between. The CDR3 spells CASRLQGNTGELFF. The CDR3 coding sequence is TGTGCCAGCCGATTACAGGGGAACACCGGGGAGCTGTTTTTT.